This T cell receptor beta chain was profiled in a study of shared clonotypes between healthy human individuals. Study context: The plates for each donor numbered three CD4 naive, three CD4 memory, two CD8 naive and one CD8 memory.

Germline CDR1 and CDR2: LGHNT and FRNRAP. Trimming left V 1 base short and J 2 bases short, with 13 bases between. The CDR3 consists of 16 residues. The naive CD8 subset, CD45RO-negative cells positively selected for CCR7, excluded terminally differentiated effector memory CD45RA+ cells. Profiling relied on immunoSEQ multiplex PCR, and the TCRdb table lists in-frame clones only, not all of them. In the table there are about 580,000 clones, 95% to 98% of which are singletons. The source of this sequence is a man aged 25 to 40 in good health. This chain links TRBV12-5 with TRBJ2-3; D possibly corresponds to TRBD2 (6 bases). The sequencing input was naive CD8+ T cells sorted from blood. CDR3 protein: CASGLALGLSTDTQYF. CDR3 coding DNA: TGTGCTAGTGGTTTGGCCTTGGGACTGTCCACAGATACGCAGTATTTT.